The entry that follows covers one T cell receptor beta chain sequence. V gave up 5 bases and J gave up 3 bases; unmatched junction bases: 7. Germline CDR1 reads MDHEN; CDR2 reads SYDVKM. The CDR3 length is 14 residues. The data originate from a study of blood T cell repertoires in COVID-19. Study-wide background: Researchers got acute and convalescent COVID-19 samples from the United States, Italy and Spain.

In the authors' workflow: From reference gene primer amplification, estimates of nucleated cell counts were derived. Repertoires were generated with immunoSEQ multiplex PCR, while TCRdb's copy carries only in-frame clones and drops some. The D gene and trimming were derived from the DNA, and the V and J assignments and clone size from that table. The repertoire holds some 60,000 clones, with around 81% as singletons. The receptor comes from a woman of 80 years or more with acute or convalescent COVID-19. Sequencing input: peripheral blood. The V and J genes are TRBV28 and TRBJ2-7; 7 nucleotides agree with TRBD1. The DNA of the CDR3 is TGTGCCAGCAGTCCCTGGGACAGAGTCTACGAGCAGTACTTC. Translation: CASSPWDRVYEQYF.